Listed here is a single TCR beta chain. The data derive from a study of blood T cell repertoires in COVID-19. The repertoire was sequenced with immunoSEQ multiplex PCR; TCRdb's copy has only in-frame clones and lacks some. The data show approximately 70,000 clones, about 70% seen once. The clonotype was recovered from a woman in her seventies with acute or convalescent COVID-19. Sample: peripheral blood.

CDR3: CASSPRTGDRDGYTF. CDR3 coding DNA: TGTGCCAGCAGCCCAAGGACAGGGGATCGAGATGGCTACACCTTC. The gene calls are TRBV4-2 and TRBJ1-2; TRBD1 agrees at 9 bases. There are 15 residues in the CDR3. Looked up from germline, CDR1 is LGHNA and CDR2 is YNFKEQ. V was pared by 4 bases and J by 6 bases, with 9 bases of the junction left unmatched.